Listed below are T cell receptor beta chains from one sample, sequenced in a study of metastatic and nonmetastatic thyroid tumors. Through MiXCR, TCRdb re-clonotyped the PCR reads. The top ten hold 3% of the sample, which has 50,000 or so clones, approximately 19% seen once. Sequencing used blood. These TCRs come from a female donor with papillary thyroid cancer or a benign thyroid nodule (not recorded which). Some clones in this sample may be carry-over from other donors' samples. CDR3s include the opening cysteine and the closing phenylalanine or tryptophan. A D gene is named only where the DNA matches it firmly. Part of the rows lack a size; the others show once, few, many or a class for expanded clones.

V gene	clone size	J gene	D gene	CDR3 protein	CDR3 DNA
TRBV6-1	few	TRBJ1-6	NA	CNSSEWATMPLHF	TGTAACAGCAGTGAATGGGCAACTATGCCCCTCCACTTT
TRBV20-1	NA	TRBJ2-7	TRBD2	CSARGTSGLLQQYF	TGCAGTGCTAGGGGGACTAGCGGACTACTGCAGCAGTACTTC
TRBV28	many	TRBJ2-7	NA	CASSSPQQPLGQYF	TGTGCCAGCAGTTCCCCGCAGCAGCCCTTGGGGCAGTACTTC
TRBV12-3/TRBV12-4	few	TRBJ1-1	TRBD1	CASTRGPNTEAFF	TGTGCCAGCACCAGGGGGCCTAACACTGAAGCTTTCTTT
TRBV5-4	many	TRBJ2-2	TRBD2	CASSLKRDVNTGELFF	TGTGCCAGCAGCTTGAAGCGGGATGTTAACACCGGGGAGCTGTTTTTT
TRBV6-6	NA	TRBJ2-7	NA	CASSYYEGPSSYEQYF	TGTGCCAGCAGTTACTATGAGGGGCCAAGCTCCTACGAGCAGTACTTC
TRBV19	many	TRBJ2-7	TRBD1	CASNAGQGYEQYF	TGTGCCAGTAACGCCGGACAGGGATACGAGCAGTACTTC
TRBV9	NA	TRBJ2-1	TRBD2	CSSSVVAGGLYNEQFF	TGTTCCAGCAGCGTAGTCGCGGGAGGTCTCTACAATGAGCAGTTCTTC
TRBV20-1	many	TRBJ2-7	NA	CSAMPITGPTYEQYF	TGCAGTGCCATGCCGATTACAGGGCCGACCTACGAGCAGTACTTC
TRBV6-5	NA	TRBJ2-7	TRBD2	CASSYRAGDEQYF	TGTGCCAGCAGCTACCGGGCGGGAGACGAGCAGTACTTC
TRBV28	few	TRBJ2-7	TRBD2	CASMVPSGNYEHYF	TGTGCCAGCATGGTTCCTAGCGGGAATTACGAGCATTACTTC
TRBV3-1	many	TRBJ2-7	TRBD2	CASSSGPSSYEQYF	TGTGCCAGCAGTAGCGGGCCGAGCTCCTACGAGCAGTACTTC
TRBV4-1	many	TRBJ2-7	NA	CASSQGGVYEQYF	TGCGCCAGCAGCCAAGGTGGGGTCTACGAGCAGTACTTC
TRBV6-1	many	TRBJ2-7	TRBD1	CASSETGSGSYEQYF	TGTGCCAGCAGTGAGACAGGGTCGGGCTCCTACGAGCAGTACTTC
TRBV6-2/TRBV6-3	few	TRBJ1-5	NA	CASSYPKGHNQPQHF	TGTGCCAGCAGTTATCCAAAGGGGCACAATCAGCCCCAGCATTTT
TRBV7-9	many	TRBJ2-7	NA	CASSVAARWGEQYF	TGTGCCAGCAGCGTTGCGGCGAGATGGGGCGAGCAGTACTTC
TRBV28	NA	TRBJ1-1	NA	CASSLQSAEAFF	TGTGCCAGCAGCCTCCAGTCCGCTGAAGCTTTCTTT
TRBV20-1	many	TRBJ1-6	NA	CSARVGLGDYNSPLHF	TGCAGTGCTAGGGTGGGCTTAGGGGACTATAATTCACCCCTCCACTTT
TRBV9	many	TRBJ2-6	NA	CASSGLISGANVLTF	TGTGCCAGCAGCGGCCTGATCTCTGGGGCCAACGTCCTGACTTTC
TRBV2	few	TRBJ2-7	NA	CASSPETGGEQYF	TGTGCCAGCAGTCCCGAGACCGGGGGCGAGCAGTACTTC
TRBV6-6	many	TRBJ1-5	NA	CASSYGGSQPQHF	TGTGCCAGCAGTTACGGGGGGTCCCAGCCCCAGCATTTT
TRBV7-9	many	TRBJ2-5	NA	CASSLGSVDVRKETQYF	TGTGCCAGCAGCTTAGGTTCGGTGGATGTACGAAAGGAGACCCAGTACTTC
TRBV28	few	TRBJ2-5	TRBD1	CASILSRQGALTQYF	TGTGCCAGCATTTTATCCCGACAGGGGGCTCTGACCCAGTACTTC
TRBV28	few	TRBJ1-2	TRBD1	CASSNSGQGARGYTF	TGTGCCAGCAGCAATTCGGGACAGGGGGCGCGGGGCTACACCTTC
TRBV13	many	TRBJ1-2	NA	CASSPFTLGNYGYTF	TGTGCCAGCAGCCCATTCACCCTCGGGAACTATGGCTACACCTTC
TRBV6-5	many	TRBJ2-5	TRBD2	CASSYTGTSWETQYF	TGTGCCAGCAGTTACACCGGGACTAGCTGGGAGACCCAGTACTTC
TRBV7-9	many	TRBJ1-2	NA	CASSNWDWGTYGYTF	TGTGCCAGCAGCAACTGGGACTGGGGGACCTATGGCTACACCTTC
TRBV6-1	medium-sized	TRBJ1-6	NA	CASSLFQGSGLPLHF	TGTGCCAGCAGTCTATTCCAGGGATCGGGGCTCCCCCTCCACTTT
TRBV7-6	many	TRBJ2-2	NA	CASSFFLSRGYANTGELFF	TGTGCCAGCAGCTTTTTCCTAAGCCGAGGGTACGCGAACACCGGGGAGCTGTTTTTT
TRBV20-1	many	TRBJ2-7	NA	CSGGRLEPYEQYF	TGCAGTGGGGGGCGACTAGAACCCTACGAGCAGTACTTC
TRBV5-5	NA	TRBJ2-7	NA	CASTFGGLGYEHYF	TGTGCCAGCACCTTTGGAGGCCTGGGCTACGAGCATTACTTC
TRBV20-1	NA	TRBJ1-1	NA	CSARSTWQNTEAFF	TGCAGTGCTAGGTCTACATGGCAGAACACTGAAGCTTTCTTT
TRBV12-3/TRBV12-4	few	TRBJ1-6	NA	CASTLTGNSPLHF	TGTGCCAGCACCTTGACGGGGAATTCACCCCTCCACTTT
TRBV20-1	NA	TRBJ1-1	NA	CSARYPRTRHTEAFF	TGCAGTGCTAGATACCCCAGGACAAGGCACACTGAAGCTTTCTTT
TRBV20-1	NA	TRBJ2-1	NA	CSASPRLAFANEQFF	TGCAGCGCTAGCCCAAGGTTGGCGTTCGCCAATGAGCAGTTCTTC
TRBV9	few	TRBJ2-7	NA	CASSVDGGTNYEQYF	TGTGCCAGCAGCGTAGATGGAGGGACGAACTACGAGCAGTACTTC
TRBV30	many	TRBJ2-1	NA	CALDSYNEQFF	TGTGCCTTGGACAGTTACAATGAGCAGTTCTTC
TRBV27	many	TRBJ1-6	TRBD1	CASRGQGGNSPLHF	TGTGCCAGCAGAGGACAGGGCGGTAATTCACCCCTCCACTTT
TRBV28	few	TRBJ1-1	NA	CAAHPLPMGNTEAFF	TGTGCAGCTCACCCGCTCCCCATGGGGAACACTGAAGCTTTCTTT
TRBV3-1	many	TRBJ2-1	TRBD2	CASSQDDAGLAGSEQFF	TGTGCCAGCAGCCAAGATGATGCAGGACTAGCGGGATCTGAGCAGTTCTTC
TRBV12-3/TRBV12-4	many	TRBJ1-3	TRBD1	CASSFGGQGTGNTIYF	TGTGCCAGCAGTTTCGGAGGACAGGGGACTGGAAACACCATATATTTT
TRBV5-5	many	TRBJ2-3	TRBD2	CASSLGRTSGRDTQYF	TGTGCCAGCAGCTTGGGGCGGACTAGCGGGAGAGATACGCAGTATTTT
TRBV5-1	NA	TRBJ2-1	NA	CASSFAYLSTEQFF	TGCGCCAGCAGCTTTGCCTATTTAAGTACTGAGCAGTTCTTC
TRBV5-4	many	TRBJ2-5	TRBD1	CASSSSRTGGQETQYF	TGTGCCAGCAGCTCAAGTCGCACAGGGGGACAAGAGACCCAGTACTTC
TRBV6-2/TRBV6-3	many	TRBJ1-1	NA	CASREMAPYDTEAFF	TGTGCCAGCAGGGAAATGGCACCATATGACACTGAAGCTTTCTTT
TRBV14	many	TRBJ2-1	TRBD2	CASSQDSGSYNEQFF	TGTGCCAGCAGCCAAGATAGCGGGTCGTACAATGAGCAGTTCTTC
TRBV6-6	many	TRBJ1-2	NA	CASSYRDGARGYTF	TGTGCCAGCAGTTACCGAGACGGGGCTAGGGGCTACACCTTC
TRBV7-3	once	TRBJ1-6	TRBD1	CASSTGGDNSPLHF	TGTGCCAGCAGCACAGGGGGGGATAATTCACCCCTCCACTTT
TRBV29-1	many	TRBJ2-7	TRBD1	CSVTGTGGEEQYF	TGCAGCGTCACCGGGACAGGGGGCGAAGAGCAGTACTTC
TRBV6-1	many	TRBJ2-2	TRBD1	CASSEREDRVGTGELFF	TGTGCCAGCAGTGAACGGGAAGACAGGGTAGGGACCGGGGAGCTGTTTTTT
TRBV10-3	many	TRBJ1-2	NA	CAISESSQYLYTF	TGTGCCATCAGTGAGTCGTCACAGTATCTCTACACCTTC
TRBV4-1	NA	TRBJ1-5	NA	CASSQTVPGFRNQPQHF	TGCGCCAGCAGCCAAACAGTCCCCGGGTTTCGCAATCAGCCCCAGCATTTT